Described below is a single T cell receptor beta chain sequence and its context. Its antigen is as yet unknown. This CDR3 spans 15 amino acids. Germline CDR1 reads WNHNN; CDR2 reads SYGVQD (reference sequence). Trimming removed 2 bases from V and 6 bases from J, with 14 bases in between. Per the authors' pipeline: Junction-only immunoSEQ sequences carried no quality scores, so filtering differed. Assay used: immunoSEQ multiplex PCR; TCRdb lists only in-frame clones, some missing. V and J calls and clone size are those listed in that table; D and trimming were worked out from the DNA. The repertoire holds about 2.1 million clones, with over 85% as singletons. This specimen comes from a study of shared clonotypes between healthy human individuals. Overall study findings and caveats: Sequencing of the sorted subsets was shown by rarefaction to be incomplete despite large depth. Read depth was anticipated to influence clonotype sharing among donors.

Naive CD8 cells were CD45RO-negative, positively selected for CCR7, excluding terminally differentiated effector memory CD45RA+ cells. The chain uses TRBV10-1 and TRBJ2-1; D tentatively reads TRBD1 or TRBD2 (5 bases each). The sequenced sample was naive CD8+ T cells from PBMCs. The receptor comes from a young man in good health. Some clones in this sample may be carry-over from other donors' samples. The CDR3 sequence is CASSERGGASNEQFF. DNA for the CDR3: TGCGCCAGCAGTGAGCGGGGTGGGGCCAGCAATGAGCAGTTCTTC.